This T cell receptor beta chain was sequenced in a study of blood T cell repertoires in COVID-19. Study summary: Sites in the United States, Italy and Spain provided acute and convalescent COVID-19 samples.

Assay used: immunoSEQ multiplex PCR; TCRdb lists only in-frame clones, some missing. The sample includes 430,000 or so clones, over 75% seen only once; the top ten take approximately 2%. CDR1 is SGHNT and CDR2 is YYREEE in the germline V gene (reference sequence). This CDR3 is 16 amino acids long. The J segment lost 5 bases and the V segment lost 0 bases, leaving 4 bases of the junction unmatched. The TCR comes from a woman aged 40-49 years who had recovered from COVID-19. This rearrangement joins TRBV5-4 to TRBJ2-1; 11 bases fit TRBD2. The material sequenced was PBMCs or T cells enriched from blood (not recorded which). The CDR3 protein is CASSLGSGRGNNEQFF. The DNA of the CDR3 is TGTGCCAGCAGCTTGGGTAGCGGGAGGGGCAACAATGAGCAGTTCTTC.